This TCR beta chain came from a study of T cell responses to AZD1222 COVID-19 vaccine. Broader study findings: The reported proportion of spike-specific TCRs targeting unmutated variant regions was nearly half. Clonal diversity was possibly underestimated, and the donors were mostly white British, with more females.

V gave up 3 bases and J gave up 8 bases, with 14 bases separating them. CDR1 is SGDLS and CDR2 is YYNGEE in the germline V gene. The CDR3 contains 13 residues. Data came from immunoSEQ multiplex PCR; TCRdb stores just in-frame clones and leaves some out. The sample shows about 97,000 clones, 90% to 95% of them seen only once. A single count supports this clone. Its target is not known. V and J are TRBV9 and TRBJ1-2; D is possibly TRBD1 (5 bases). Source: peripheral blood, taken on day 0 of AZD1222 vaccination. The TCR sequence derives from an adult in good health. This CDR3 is CASSDRDQQGYTF. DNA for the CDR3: TGTGCCAGCAGCGACCGGGACCAACAGGGCTACACCTTC.